The next 27 T cell receptor beta chains were all read from a single sample in a study of T-cell reconstitution after alpha-beta-depleted transplantation in children. Unique molecular identifiers tagged the TCRbeta library. One entry per CDR3 protein results from TCRdb running MiXCR on the PCR reads. The sample shows over 80,000 distinct CDR3 sequences, 20% to 30% of them seen only once. The sample was PBMCs, taken before TCRalphabeta/CD19-depleted stem cell transplant. The receptors shown here come from a boy aged 2 to 9 with acute lymphoblastic leukemia, due to receive a stem cell transplant.

The chain employs TRBV15 and TRBJ2-2; possibly TRBD1 or TRBD2 for D (5 bases each). Per germline, CDR1 LNHNV and CDR2 YYDKDF (reference sequence). This CDR3 is 14 amino acids long. Trimming shortened V by 8 bases and J by 5 bases, and 15 bases separated the two germline ends. The chain's CDR3 is CATGTATRTGELFF. The DNA for the CDR3 is TGTGCCACCGGGACGGCTACCCGGACCGGGGAGCTGTTTTTT. Drawing the rest from reference TRBV15 and TRBJ2-2, the complete variable domain is DAMVIQNPRYQVTQFGKPVTLSCSQTLNHNVMYWYQQKSSQAPKLLFHYYDKDFNNEADTPDNFQSRRPNTSFCFLDIRSPGLGDTAMYLCATGTATRTGELFFGEGSRLTVL.

This clonotype was seen more than once but under ten times. The chain carries TRBV3-1 and TRBJ2-1; D is unresolved. In germline, CDR1 is LGHDT, CDR2 YNNKEL (reference sequence). Trimming left V 4 bases short and J 5 bases short, with 12 bases between. The CDR3 totals 14 residues. The CDR3 reads CASSRRYPNNEQFF. DNA for the CDR3: TGTGCCAGCAGCCGACGATACCCGAACAATGAGCAGTTCTTC.

CDR3 DNA sequence: TGCAGTGCTAGAGTGCCAGCGATGGTGGGAGAGACCCAGTACTTC. This codes for CSARVPAMVGETQYF. This sequence joins TRBV20-1 and TRBJ2-5; D unresolved. Germline V lookup: CDR1 DFQATT, CDR2 SNEGSKA (reference sequence). The CDR3 runs to 15 residues. The V and J ends lost 1 base and 4 bases respectively, with 16 bases between them.

This clonotype was seen many times. The chain employs TRBV5-1 and TRBJ2-1; D possibly corresponds to TRBD2 (6 bases). V was cut by 1 base and J by 0 bases, with 11 bases left in between. The CDR3 extends over 16 amino acids. CDR1 is SGHRS and CDR2 is YFSETQ in the germline V gene. CDR3 in amino acids: CASSLTSTVSYNEQFF. CDR3 DNA sequence: TGCGCCAGCAGCTTGACTAGCACAGTCTCCTACAATGAGCAGTTCTTC.

This clonotype was observed a handful of times. The chain recombines TRBV27 with TRBJ2-5; 7 nucleotides align to TRBD2. This CDR3 region has 19 residues. The V segment lost 2 bases and the J segment 2 bases; nucleotides outside the gene matches: 17. CDR1 and CDR2 from the germline V gene are MNHEY and SMNVEV (reference sequence). CDR3 sequence (DNA): TGTGCCAGCAGTTTACGATGGCCTAGCGGAGGGAGAGGGCAAGAGACCCAGTACTTC. This gives the protein CASSLRWPSGGRGQETQYF.

The V call is TRBV30, the J call TRBJ1-4; a weak D match, TRBD1 (5 bases). CDR1 and CDR2 from the germline V gene are GTSNPN and SVGIG (reference sequence). Trimming pared 3 bases from V and 3 bases from J, leaving 11 bases between. This CDR3 has 14 residues. Written as DNA, the CDR3 is TGTGCCTGGAGCTATGGGGCAGCTAATGAAAAACTGTTTTTT. Amino acid sequence: CAWSYGAANEKLFF.

This chain connects TRBV12-3 or TRBV12-4 to TRBJ2-2, with D hard to call. The CDR3 totals 15 residues. V shed 6 bases and J shed 6 bases, with 17 bases lying between them. The DNA for the CDR3 is TGTGCCAGCAGGACGCTCGAGTTAGGGTCCGGGGAGCTGTTTTTT. Translated: CASRTLELGSGELFF.

The rearrangement joins TRBV20-1 to TRBJ2-4, with a weak D call TRBD1 (6 bases). The CDR3 sequence is 18 residues long. Trimming cost V 5 bases and J 0 bases, with 23 bases left between them. Germline assignment: CDR1 DFQATT and CDR2 SNEGSKA (reference sequence). The CDR3 DNA reads TGCAGTGCTCCACCGCCGAACACAGGGAACCTAGCCAAAAACATTCAGTACTTC. Amino acids: CSAPPPNTGNLAKNIQYF.

The rearrangement links TRBV20-1 to TRBJ2-3; TRBD2 matches 7 bases. The V and J ends lost 5 bases and 3 bases, in that order; junction bases with no gene match: 5. CDR1 and CDR2 from the germline V gene are DFQATT and SNEGSKA (reference sequence). The CDR3 length is 13 residues. CDR3 DNA: TGCAGTGCTGATCGCGGGAGAACAGATACGCAGTATTTT. Its protein product is CSADRGRTDTQYF.

This clonotype was observed a handful of times. This rearrangement joins TRBV2 to TRBJ2-5; the match to TRBD2 covers 12 bases. The CDR3 covers 15 residues. The V segment lost 7 bases and the J segment 3 bases; nucleotides outside the gene matches: 6. CDR1 SNHLY and CDR2 FYNNEI come from the germline V gene. The CDR3 coding sequence is TGTGCCAGCAATACGAGGACTAGCGGGAAAGAGACCCAGTACTTC. Protein sequence: CASNTRTSGKETQYF.

This clonotype was recorded a few times. CDR3: CASSSGPGLASQETQYF. Here the CDR3 DNA reads TGTGCCAGCAGCTCGGGACCGGGACTAGCGTCCCAAGAGACCCAGTACTTC. The chain recombines TRBV7-2 with TRBJ2-5; TRBD2 aligns across 10 bases. Germline assignment: CDR1 SGHTA and CDR2 FQGNSA. The CDR3 sequence is 17 residues long. With 4 bases clipped from V and 1 base from J, the junction kept 9 bases outside the gene matches. The full variable domain, in which reference TRBV7-2 and TRBJ2-5 provide the parts outside the CDR3, is GAGVSQSPSNKVTEKGKDVELRCDPISGHTALYWYRQSLGQGLEFLIYFQGNSAPDKSGLPSDRFSAERTGGSVSTLTIQRTQQEDSAVYLCASSSGPGLASQETQYFGPGTRLLVL.

This clonotype was picked up a small number of times. This rearrangement joins TRBV28 to TRBJ2-7, with TRBD2 identical over 7 bases. Unmatched junction bases numbered 5, after V lost 6 bases and J lost 0 bases. Germline V gene data show CDR1 as MDHEN and CDR2 as SYDVKM. The CDR3 contains 14 residues. Here the CDR3 reads CASSPPGGSYEQYF. The DNA for the CDR3 is TGTGCCAGCAGCCCCCCGGGGGGCTCCTACGAGCAGTACTTC.

The chain joins TRBV29-1 to TRBJ2-1, with D maybe TRBD1 (5 bases). The CDR3 spans 14 residues. Germline CDR1 is SQVTM and CDR2 is ANQGSEA. Trimming stripped 0 bases from V and 6 bases from J, with 12 bases between. CDR3 region: CSVEDRRATNEQFF. The CDR3, as DNA: TGCAGCGTTGAAGATCGCAGGGCCACCAATGAGCAGTTCTTC.

The V and J genes are TRBV28 and TRBJ2-6, with D hard to call. The length of the CDR3 is 15 residues. V shed 6 bases and J shed 2 bases, with 11 bases lying between them. Germline CDR1 and CDR2: MDHEN and SYDVKM. In DNA form, the CDR3 reads TGTGCCAGCAGCCCCCTAGGAGCTGGGGCCAACGTCCTGACTTTC. Translation gives CASSPLGAGANVLTF.

This rearrangement joins TRBV18 to TRBJ2-7; D possibly corresponds to TRBD2 (6 bases). CDR1 is KGHSH, CDR2 LQKENI, per germline. With 2 bases removed from V and 7 bases from J, the gap between germline ends came to 18 bases. The CDR3 spans 15 residues. The CDR3 nucleotides are TGTGCCAGCTCACCATTGACAGCGGAGGGGCAGGAGCAGTACTTC. It yields the protein CASSPLTAEGQEQYF.

This clonotype was detected many times. The chain joins TRBV20-1 to TRBJ2-3, with TRBD2 identical over 7 bases. This CDR3 is 14 amino acids long. The V gene end was trimmed by 6 bases and the J gene end by 4 bases; junction bases not matched to a gene: 10. Germline V lookup: CDR1 DFQATT, CDR2 SNEGSKA (reference sequence). CDR3 DNA sequence: TGCAGTGCAGGGACTCCGGGACTACCAGATACGCAGTATTTT. Protein sequence: CSAGTPGLPDTQYF.

This clonotype occurred a few times. The CDR3 here is CASSIGVAEYNEQFF. CDR3 nucleotides: TGTGCCAGTAGTATAGGAGTAGCGGAGTACAATGAGCAGTTCTTC. The chain combines TRBV19 with TRBJ2-1; possibly TRBD2 for D (6 bases). This CDR3 region has 15 residues. Germline lookup yields CDR1 LNHDA and CDR2 SQIVND (reference sequence). V lost 1 base and J lost 4, with 11 bases in between. Filled out from reference TRBV19 and TRBJ2-1, the complete variable domain reads DGGITQSPKYLFRKEGQNVTLSCEQNLNHDAMYWYRQDPGQGLRLIYYSQIVNDFQKGDIAEGYSVSREKKESFPLTVTSAQKNPTAFYLCASSIGVAEYNEQFFGPGTRLTVL.

V is TRBV7-2 and J is TRBJ2-1, with 10 nucleotides matching TRBD2. V lost 6 bases to trimming and J lost 7 bases; unmatched junction nucleotides: 9. The CDR3 loop spans 15 amino acids. CDR1 SGHTA and CDR2 FQGNSA come from the germline V gene. The CDR3 is CASRRTSGGTNEQFF. In DNA, the CDR3 is TGTGCCAGCAGGCGGACTAGCGGAGGTACGAATGAGCAGTTCTTC.

This clonotype was seen only a few times. The chain has TRBV4-3 and TRBJ1-2; 10 bases align to TRBD1. The germline V gene encodes CDR1 LGHNA and CDR2 YSLEER. V shed 0 bases and J 2 bases; nucleotides not matched to a gene: 6. This CDR3 is 17 amino acids long. CDR3 sequence (DNA): TGCGCCAGCAGCCAAGATACGAGGGGACAGGGGAACTATGGCTACACCTTC. Translated, it gives CASSQDTRGQGNYGYTF.

The chain couples TRBV9 to TRBJ1-2; no clear D. Deletions cut 0 bases from V and 6 bases from J, with 12 bases between. In germline, CDR1 is SGDLS, CDR2 YYNGEE. The CDR3 is made up of 14 amino acids. This CDR3 reads CASSVDPGKDGYTF. CDR3 coding DNA: TGTGCCAGCAGCGTAGATCCGGGGAAGGATGGCTACACCTTC.

The chain joins TRBV20-1 to TRBJ1-2; D call uncertain. The V and J ends lost 2 bases and 5 bases respectively, with 3 bases between them. This CDR3 region has 10 residues. Germline CDR1 is DFQATT and CDR2 is SNEGSKA (reference sequence). The CDR3 spells CSARSYGYTF. CDR3 DNA: TGCAGTGCTAGATCTTATGGCTACACCTTC.

In nucleotides, the CDR3 is TGTGCCAGCAGTCTCTTACGGGATTTTACGGGTCAGGCGGAATACAATGAGCAGTTCTTC. This translates into CASSLLRDFTGQAEYNEQFF. This chain links TRBV11-2 with TRBJ2-1; the D gene is possibly TRBD2 (5 bases). Looked up from germline, CDR1 is SGHAT and CDR2 is FQNNGV. Trimming pared 6 bases from V and 4 bases from J, leaving 31 bases between. This CDR3 spans 20 amino acids.

The chain combines TRBV7-9 with TRBJ2-3; tentatively, D is TRBD2 (6 bases). There are 15 residues in the CDR3. V was cut by 5 bases and J by 0 bases, with 12 bases left in between. The germline CDR1 and CDR2 sequences are SEHNR and FQNEAQ (reference sequence). The chain's CDR3 is CASSPRGMSTDTQYF. The CDR3 DNA reads TGTGCCAGCAGCCCCCGCGGGATGAGCACAGATACGCAGTATTTT.

This clonotype has more than one count but fewer than ten. V usage is TRBV20-1 and J usage is TRBJ1-2, with D possibly matching TRBD1 (5 bases). V was cut by 3 bases and J by 6 bases, with 20 bases left in between. This CDR3 is built from 15 residues. In germline, CDR1 is DFQATT, CDR2 SNEGSKA (reference sequence). The CDR3 coding sequence is TGCAGTGCTAGTGTCGGACGGGGCAGGGCGGATGGCTACACCTTC. This sequence encodes CSASVGRGRADGYTF.

Notes on this clonotype: A much more abundant neighbour one base away suggests this may be a read error. The V call is TRBV29-1, the J call TRBJ2-2; the D gene could be TRBD1 or TRBD2 (5 bases each). The CDR3 sequence is 12 residues long. Germline assignment: CDR1 SQVTM and CDR2 ANQGSEA. The chain's CDR3 is CSVVRWTGDLFF. For the CDR3, the DNA is TGCAGCGTTGTCCGGTGGACCGGGGACCTGTTTTTT.

This clonotype was detected ten times or more. The genes are TRBV7-2 and TRBJ2-1; D uncertain. The germline CDR1 and CDR2 sequences are SGHTA and FQGNSA. Trimming stripped 1 base from V and 5 bases from J, with 9 bases between. The CDR3 length is 14 residues. The CDR3 here is CASSLVRTDNEQFF. CDR3 DNA sequence: TGTGCCAGCAGCTTAGTTCGGACGGACAATGAGCAGTTCTTC.

This clonotype has a count of ten or more. The chain joins TRBV6-1 to TRBJ2-3, with a possible D match to TRBD2 (7 bases). Germline CDR1 reads MNHNS; CDR2 reads SASEGT. V was pared by 7 bases and J by 8 bases, with 22 bases between. CDR3 length: 15 residues. CDR3 sequence reads: CASTGGLGEGGTQYF. The CDR3 nucleotides are TGTGCCAGCACCGGGGGGTTGGGGGAAGGGGGTACGCAGTATTTT.